The 20 T cell receptor beta chains in this list originate from one sample, sequenced in a study of long-term antiretroviral therapy in people with HIV (dated by TCRdb to 2021 to 2024). The immunoSEQ hsTCRB v3.0 assay was used at survey level resolution to sequence the TRB variable region. TCRdb limited this immuneACCESS table to in-frame rearrangements with V and J called. A share of clones is missing; checked studies link under half to unresolved V genes, and the rest is unexplained. This sample has about 32,000 clones in its table, and 95% to 98% of those were observed once. The ten largest clones capture under 2.5% of the sample. Specimen: unsorted PBMCs, collected 7.6 years after starting antiretroviral therapy. Every receptor here comes from a man under 40 with HIV.

J is TRBJ2-5 and V is TRBV2, with D hard to call. Germline CDR1 reads SNHLY; CDR2 reads FYNNEI. This CDR3 comprises 13 residues. V was pared by 6 bases and J by 4 bases, with 12 bases between. The CDR3 nucleotides read TGTGCCAGCAGCTCGGTCCCTCGAGAGACCCAGTACTTC. Translating gives CASSSVPRETQYF.

Of note for this clone: At one boundary the junction diverges from the germline segment, which might be a read error. The rearrangement uses TRBV7-7 and TRBJ2-7; TRBD2 matches at 13 bases. The CDR3 consists of 15 residues. Per the germline V gene, CDR1 is SSHAT and CDR2 is FNYEAQ (reference sequence). CDR3 DNA sequence: TGTGCTAGCAGCCCAGGGACTAGCGGGGTCCACGAGCAGTACTTC. This translates into CASSPGTSGVHEQYF.

The chain joins TRBV5-1 to TRBJ2-1, with 8 bases fitting TRBD1. Germline CDR1 SGHRS, CDR2 YFSETQ. Losses at the gene ends were 4 bases for V and 2 bases for J; bases not matched to a gene: 5. This CDR3 contains 15 residues. DNA for the CDR3: TGCGCCAGCAGCATATGGACAGGGCCCTACAATGAGCAGTTCTTC. Its protein is CASSIWTGPYNEQFF.

The V gene is TRBV9, the J gene TRBJ2-7, with 8 bases that match TRBD1. The CDR3 covers 12 residues. V shed 7 bases, J shed 7 bases, and the junction held 7 bases outside the gene matches. The germline V gene encodes CDR1 SGDLS and CDR2 YYNGEE. CDR3 sequence (DNA): TGTGCCAGCTCTCAGGGGGCGGGGGAGCAGTACTTC. As protein: CASSQGAGEQYF.

The chain uses TRBV29-1 and TRBJ2-2; either TRBD1 or TRBD2 may fit D (5 bases each). The CDR3 runs 13 residues. CDR1 SQVTM and CDR2 ANQGSEA come from the germline V gene. The ends were cut back, 7 bases at V and 6 bases at J, with 15 bases in the middle. In nucleotides, the CDR3 is TGCAGCGCCGGAACCAGGGACCCCGGGGAGCTGTTTTTT. Protein product: CSAGTRDPGELFF.

The chain is built from TRBV11-2 and TRBJ2-5; TRBD2 matches 8 bases. CDR1 is SGHAT and CDR2 is FQNNGV in the germline V gene. J was trimmed by 5 bases and V by 0 bases; bases with no gene match: 20. CDR3 length equals 20 residues. The CDR3 is CASSLDNLFRRGEIAETQYF. The CDR3 coding sequence is TGTGCCAGCAGCTTAGATAATTTGTTTCGGCGGGGGGAAATTGCTGAGACCCAGTACTTC.

The chain carries TRBV7-3 and TRBJ2-4; D might be TRBD1 (6 bases). Germline CDR1 is SGHTA and CDR2 is FQGTGA. The CDR3 length is 14 residues. V was pared by 5 bases and J by 4 bases, with 12 bases between. The CDR3 is CASSVRTEKNIQYF. CDR3 coding DNA: TGTGCCAGCAGCGTTCGGACAGAGAAAAACATTCAGTACTTC.

In its sample, this clone was seen once. The rearrangement uses TRBV21-1 and TRBJ2-7; the table's D gene call, TRBD2, was not cross checked with the DNA. TRBV21-1 is a recognized pseudogene. This CDR3 has 16 residues. CDR3 region: CASSPLGLAGGEEQYF. The DNA of the CDR3 is TGTGCCAGCAGCCCTCTGGGACTAGCGGGAGGGGAGGAGCAGTACTTC.

V gene TRBV19 combines with J gene TRBJ1-2, with D hard to call. The CDR3 has 11 residues. Trimming pared 5 bases from V and 7 bases from J, leaving 8 bases between. In germline, CDR1 is LNHDA, CDR2 SQIVND (reference sequence). The CDR3 loop is CASSWIGGYTF. The CDR3 DNA sequence: TGTGCCAGTAGTTGGATCGGTGGCTACACCTTC.

The chain joins TRBV4-2 to TRBJ2-7; no clear D. Germline lookup yields CDR1 LGHNA and CDR2 YNFKEQ. CDR3 length: 13 amino acids. The V and J ends lost 3 bases and 7 bases respectively, with 13 bases between them. CDR3 DNA: TGTGCCAGCAGCCACCTGAAATCGAAGGAGCAGTACTTC. The encoded protein is CASSHLKSKEQYF.

The chain is built from TRBV9 and TRBJ2-7; 7 bases map to TRBD2. The length of the CDR3 is 14 residues. CDR1 and CDR2 from the germline V gene are SGDLS and YYNGEE. The V segment lost 0 bases and the J segment 3 bases; nucleotides outside the gene matches: 3. The CDR3 reads CASSVEWGGYEQYF. In DNA, the CDR3 is TGTGCCAGCAGCGTAGAGTGGGGGGGCTACGAGCAGTACTTC.

This chain uses TRBV7-8 with TRBJ2-3, with 9 positions matching TRBD2. V lost 2 bases, J lost 4 bases, and 4 bases stayed unmatched. This CDR3 is 15 amino acids long. Per germline, CDR1 SGHVS and CDR2 FQNEAQ. The CDR3 DNA sequence: TGTGCCAGCAGCTTATCTAGCGGGACAGCAGATACGCAGTATTTT. Translated: CASSLSSGTADTQYF. Full variable domain (missing parts from reference TRBV7-8 and TRBJ2-3): GAGVSQSPRYKVAKRGQDVALRCDPISGHVSLFWYQQALGQGPEFLTYFQNEAQLDKSGLPSDRFFAERPEGSVSTLKIQRTQQEDSAVYLCASSLSSGTADTQYFGPGTRLTVL.

The chain is built from TRBV7-8 and TRBJ1-5; D is undetermined. CDR3 length: 13 residues. Germline V gives CDR1 SGHVS, CDR2 FQNEAQ. V lost 6 bases and J lost 3, with 9 bases in between. This CDR3 reads CASRRQVNQPQHF. The DNA for the CDR3 is TGTGCCAGCAGGAGGCAGGTCAATCAGCCCCAGCATTTT.

CDR3 sequence (DNA): TGTGCCAGCAGCTTAGGGGCCGACCCGGCCACAGATACGCAGTATTTT. The encoded protein is CASSLGADPATDTQYF. The rearrangement links TRBV11-2 to TRBJ2-3, with D unresolved. V lost 1 base to trimming and J lost 2 bases, with 13 bases between them. CDR1 and CDR2 from the germline V gene are SGHAT and FQNNGV. The CDR3 consists of 16 residues.

Here the CDR3 reads CASSLTSGRGYGDTGELFF. The CDR3 nucleotides are TGTGCCAGCAGCTTGACTAGCGGGAGAGGGTACGGGGACACCGGGGAGCTGTTTTTT. The chain has TRBV11-1 and TRBJ2-2; 12 positions match TRBD2. Germline loops: CDR1 SGHAT, CDR2 FQDESV (reference sequence). The V and J ends lost 3 bases and 3 bases, in that order; junction bases with no gene match: 11. This CDR3 region has 19 residues.

V gene TRBV6-5 combines with J gene TRBJ1-6; perhaps TRBD1 as D (5 bases). The CDR3 totals 13 residues. The germline CDR1 and CDR2 sequences are MNHEY and SVGAGI. V gave up 6 bases and J gave up 7 bases, with 10 bases separating them. The CDR3 DNA reads TGTGCCAGCAGGAGACAGTCCAATTCACCCCTCCACTTT. Translating gives CASRRQSNSPLHF.

The chain has TRBV7-6 and TRBJ1-1, with a possible D match to TRBD1 (5 bases). Germline V gene data show CDR1 as SGHVS and CDR2 as FNYEAQ. Trimming left V 0 bases short and J 3 bases short, with 11 bases between. The CDR3 has 15 amino acids. CDR3 in amino acids: CASSLARTQDTEAFF. For the CDR3, the DNA is TGTGCCAGCAGCTTAGCCCGGACACAAGACACTGAAGCTTTCTTT.

This clone was seen only once. The rearrangement uses TRBV10-2 and TRBJ1-1; the match to TRBD1 covers 7 bases. Germline CDR1 is WSHSY and CDR2 is SAAADI. The J segment lost 5 bases and the V segment lost 6 bases, leaving 3 bases of the junction unmatched. The CDR3 is 12 residues long. Here the CDR3 reads CASSGTVTEAFF. The CDR3 DNA is TGCGCCAGCAGCGGGACAGTGACTGAAGCTTTCTTT.

The chain is built from TRBV6-5 and TRBJ1-5; perhaps TRBD1 as D (5 bases). This CDR3 spans 15 amino acids. Germline V gene sequence: CDR1 MNHEY, CDR2 SVGAGI. With 5 bases removed from V and 7 bases from J, the gap between germline ends came to 18 bases. CDR3 nucleotide sequence: TGTGCCAGCAGTAAGGGCGGGGCGAGCGAGCAGCCCCAGCATTTT. This gives the protein CASSKGGASEQPQHF.

The chain links TRBV7-9 to TRBJ2-5; D uncertain. The V and J ends lost 1 base and 5 bases respectively, with 14 bases between them. This CDR3 has 15 amino acids. Germline CDR1 SEHNR, CDR2 FQNEAQ (reference sequence). CDR3 region: CASSLEGSGSETQYF. The CDR3 DNA reads TGTGCCAGCAGCTTAGAAGGGTCTGGGTCCGAGACCCAGTACTTC.